The TCR beta chain under discussion was sequenced for a study of early T cells in non-severe SARS-CoV-2 infection. Study-wide background: Chains stayed unpaired after sequencing of bulk RNA from unsorted whole blood. Study-level points and caveats: Anti-spike CD8 responses were favored by VDJdb matching, which missed private and CD4 specificities.

The germline gives CDR1 LNHDA, CDR2 SQIVND (reference sequence). The length of the CDR3 is 13 residues. V was clipped by 5 bases and J by 4 bases; unmatched bases: 4. Tagging with unique molecular identifiers was applied to individual cDNA molecules. TCRdb fed the 5' RACE reads into MiXCR, producing one record per CDR3 protein. The sample consists of tens of thousands of distinct CDR3 sequences, 23% of them appearing once. With respect to this clonotype: Its matching antigen is unknown.

This receptor was identified in an adult who was a healthcare worker with PCR-confirmed SARS-CoV-2 infection or an uninfected control (not recorded which). This material consisted of whole blood, taken at baseline. This chain uses TRBV19 with TRBJ1-1; 7 bases fit TRBD1. The CDR3 DNA is TGTGCCAGTAGTGCCGCAGGGGGCACTGAAGCTTTCTTT. It translates to CASSAAGGTEAFF.